Listed below are T cell receptor beta chains from one sample, sequenced in a study of blood T cells in healthy people across ages. A single record per CDR3 protein comes from TCRdb applying MiXCR to the 5' RACE reads. The profile shows approximately 1,000,000 distinct CDR3 sequences, 30% to 40% of them singletons. Sequenced sample: blood. These receptors were obtained from a man aged 18 to 29 in good health. CDR3s include the opening cysteine and the closing phenylalanine or tryptophan. A D gene is named only where the DNA matches it firmly. Clone size is stated in some rows and not others, as once, few, many or a class when expanded.

>TRBJ2-5|TRBV10-3|TRBD2|once
TGTGCCACCCAATCTAGCGGGGGATACAATGAGCAGTACTTC
CATQSSGGYNEQYF
>TRBJ2-1|TRBV19|.|few
TGTGCCAGTGGTATTATAGACATCGGGACGGGCAATGAGCAGTTCTTC
CASGIIDIGTGNEQFF
>TRBJ2-1|TRBV2|TRBD2|few
TGTGCCAGCAGTAGCACTAGCGGGAACAATGAGCAGTTCTTC
CASSSTSGNNEQFF
>TRBJ2-7|TRBV25-1|.|many
TGTGCCAGCAGTTCCCGGGACCGAGACTCCTACGAGCAGTACTTC
CASSSRDRDSYEQYF
>TRBJ1-2|TRBV6-5|.|.
TGTGCCAGCAGTTACATGGCCAGGGGAAGACACTATGGCTACACCTTC
CASSYMARGRHYGYTF
>TRBJ2-3|TRBV20-1|TRBD2|few
TGCAGTGCTAGAACTAGCGGGGGGGCCTTGCCGCAGTATTTT
CSARTSGGALPQYF
>TRBJ1-4|TRBV4-1|.|.
TGCGCCAGCTCTACCCCTCACCAGGGAAGAACTAATGAAAAACTGTTTTTT
CASSTPHQGRTNEKLFF
>TRBJ2-7|TRBV12-3/TRBV12-4|TRBD1|few
TGTGCCAGCAGTCCGACGGGACAGGGAGGCGAGCAGTACTTC
CASSPTGQGGEQYF
>TRBJ2-7|TRBV4-2|TRBD2|.
TGTGCCAGCAGCCCTGACATCCGGGACTACTCCTACAATGAGCAGTACTTC
CASSPDIRDYSYNEQYF
>TRBJ1-2|TRBV7-9|.|.
TGTGCCAGCAGCTTAACTCCGGGGGCTGGCTATGGCTACACCTTC
CASSLTPGAGYGYTF
>TRBJ1-2|TRBV2|TRBD1|.
TGTGCCAGCAGAATACCGGGACAGACCAGAAGCAACTATGGCTACACCTTC
CASRIPGQTRSNYGYTF
>TRBJ1-6|TRBV20-1|.|.
TGCAGTGCTAGAGATCTCGCAGGGGACTATAATTCACCCCTCCACTTT
CSARDLAGDYNSPLHF
>TRBJ1-1|TRBV28|.|.
TGTGCCAGCAGTCCGTACAGGGTCACCGGCGTACCCACTGAAGCTTTCTTT
CASSPYRVTGVPTEAFF
>TRBJ1-1|TRBV21-1|.|.
TGTGCCAGCAGCAAAAGGAGGACAGAAAAGAACACTGAAGCTTTCTTT
CASSKRRTEKNTEAFF
>TRBJ2-1|TRBV12-3/TRBV12-4|TRBD2|.
TGTGCCAGCAGTCCTATCTTGCGGGGGATCGGTGAGCAGTTCTTC
CASSPILRGIGEQFF